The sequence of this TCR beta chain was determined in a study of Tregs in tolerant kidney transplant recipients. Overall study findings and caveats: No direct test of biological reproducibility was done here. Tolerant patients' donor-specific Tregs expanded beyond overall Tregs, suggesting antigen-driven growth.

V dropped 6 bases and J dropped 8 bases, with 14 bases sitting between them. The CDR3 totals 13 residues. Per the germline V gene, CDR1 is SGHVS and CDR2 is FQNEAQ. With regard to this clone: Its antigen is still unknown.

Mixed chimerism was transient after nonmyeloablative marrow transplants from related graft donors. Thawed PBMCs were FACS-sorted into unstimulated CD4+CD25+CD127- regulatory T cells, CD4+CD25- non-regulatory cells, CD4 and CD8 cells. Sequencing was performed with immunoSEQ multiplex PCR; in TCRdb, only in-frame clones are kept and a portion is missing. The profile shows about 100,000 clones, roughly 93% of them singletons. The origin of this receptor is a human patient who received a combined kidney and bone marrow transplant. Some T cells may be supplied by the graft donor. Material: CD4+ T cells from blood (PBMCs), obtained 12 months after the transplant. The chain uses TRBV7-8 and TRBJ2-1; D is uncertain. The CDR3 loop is CASRGQVVDEQFF. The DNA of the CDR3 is TGTGCCAGCAGAGGCCAGGTGGTAGATGAGCAGTTCTTC.